These T cell receptor beta chains were read from a single sample in a study of blood T cell repertoires in COVID-19. Libraries were prepared by immunoSEQ multiplex PCR; TCRdb keeps only in-frame clonotypes and omits some of them. The sample includes about 80,000 clones, around 90% of them seen just once. Sequenced sample: peripheral blood. The origin of the receptors is a man aged 70 or older with acute or convalescent COVID-19. Both conserved end residues are part of each CDR3. Fields, in order: V gene, CDR3 protein.

>TRBV6-1
CASSVASGSITYEQYF
>TRBV6-5
CASSKPGSPTEAFF
>TRBV27
CASTLGQGNSPLHF
>TRBV18
CASSTGLAGGVNEQYF
>TRBV5-1
CASSLRGQGGREQFF
>TRBV6-1
CASSEVFWPAYEQYF
>TRBV27
CASRATGRIPDTQYF
>TRBV6-5
CASGRTRGGNEQYF
>TRBV7-2
CASSLEGGLAVPYNEQFF
>TRBV19
CASSILSTYSGNTIYF
>TRBV11-3
CASSFAPRTGTGELFF
>TRBV19
CASSNRSGTGRKLLGEQYF
>TRBV11-3
CASSPQGGTGELFF
>TRBV6-5
CATSRGEKLFF
>TRBV19
CASSAAGINYGYTF